Sequencing of this TCR beta chain was carried out in a study of PD-1 blockade in classical Hodgkin lymphoma. Clones were sequenced by immunoSEQ multiplex PCR, and TCRdb holds only the in-frame ones, with some missing. The sample lists some 17,000 clones, roughly four fifths occurring once. Study observations and caveats: Why the repertoires differ is still unclear, perhaps disease activity or prior therapy.

From germline, CDR1 is SNHLY and CDR2 FYNNEI. This CDR3 spans 14 amino acids. V lost 6 bases, J lost 7 bases, and 6 bases stayed unmatched. This clone turned up a few times. Its antigen is not identified. The time point was: cycle 4 day 1 (C4D1), after more than five weeks of nivolumab. With no exception, relapse followed autologous stem cell transplantation in all patients, and brentuximab vedotin exposure varied. Purification of CD4+ T cells from thawed PBMCs was performed via magnetic negative selection. The sequence came from a human donor with classical Hodgkin lymphoma. The V and J genes are TRBV2 and TRBJ1-6, with 7 bases fitting TRBD1. Sample: CD4+ T cells from blood, taken before the fourth cycle of nivolumab. Here the CDR3 reads CASRLDRINSPLHF. The CDR3 DNA sequence: TGTGCCAGCAGACTGGACAGGATCAATTCACCCCTCCACTTT.